This paragraph reports one T cell receptor beta chain. Some clones are missing from TCRdb's copy, which holds only in-frame ones; the method was immunoSEQ multiplex PCR. The table lists about 240,000 clones, roughly 91% of them singletons. This sample stems from a study of blood T cell repertoires in COVID-19. Seattle-derived patients entered the study during active infection and were followed longitudinally. This TCR derives from a young man with COVID-19, enrolled during active disease. Source material: peripheral blood.

The CDR3 loop reads CASSPWTELQETQYF. The CDR3 DNA is TGTGCCAGCAGCCCCTGGACAGAACTACAAGAGACCCAGTACTTC. The genes are TRBV7-6 and TRBJ2-5, with a weak D call TRBD1 (6 bases). The CDR3 consists of 15 residues. Germline V gene sequence: CDR1 SGHVS, CDR2 FNYEAQ. Deletions cut 5 bases from V and 2 bases from J, with 15 bases between. Looking up the rest from reference TRBV7-6 and TRBJ2-5 gives the full variable domain: GAGVSQSPRYKVTKRGQDVALRCDPISGHVSLYWYRQALGQGPEFLTYFNYEAQQDKSGLPNDRFSAERPEGSISTLTIQRTEQRDSAMYRCASSPWTELQETQYFGPGTRLLVL.